This paragraph reports one T cell receptor (beta chain). The sample belongs to a study of blood T cell repertoires in COVID-19. At the level of the study: Sites across the United States, Italy and Spain contributed samples from acute and convalescent COVID-19. T cells, B-cell-depleted T cells, or PBMCs supplied cDNA or gDNA.

Assay used: immunoSEQ multiplex PCR; TCRdb lists only in-frame clones, some missing. The sample has tens of thousands of clones, around 89% seen once. V was shortened by 3 bases and J by 1 base, with 12 bases between the two germline ends. There are 15 residues in the CDR3. The germline gives CDR1 LGHNA, CDR2 YNFKEQ. V gene TRBV4-2 combines with J gene TRBJ1-1; D is ambiguous. This TCR derives from a man over 45 with COVID-19, enrolled during active disease. The specimen sequenced was peripheral blood. This CDR3 is CASSHATPGNTEAFF. In DNA, the CDR3 is TGTGCCAGCAGCCACGCTACACCGGGGAACACTGAAGCTTTCTTT.